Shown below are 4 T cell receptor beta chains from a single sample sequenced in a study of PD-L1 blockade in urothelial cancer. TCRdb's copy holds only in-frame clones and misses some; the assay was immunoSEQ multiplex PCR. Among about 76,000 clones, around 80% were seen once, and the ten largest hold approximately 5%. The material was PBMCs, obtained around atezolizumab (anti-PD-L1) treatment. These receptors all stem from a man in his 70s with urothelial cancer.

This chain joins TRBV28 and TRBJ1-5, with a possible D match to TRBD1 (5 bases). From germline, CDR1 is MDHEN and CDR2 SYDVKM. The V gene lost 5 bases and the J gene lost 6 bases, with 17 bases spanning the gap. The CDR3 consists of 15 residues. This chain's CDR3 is CASSPSVGGGQPQHF. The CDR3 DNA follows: TGTGCCAGCAGTCCAAGTGTGGGGGGTGGTCAGCCCCAGCATTTT. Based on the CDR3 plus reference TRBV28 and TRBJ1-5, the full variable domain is DVKVTQSSRYLVKRTGEKVFLECVQDMDHENMFWYRQDPGLGLRLIYFSYDVKMKEKGDIPEGYSVSREKKERFSLILESASTNQTSMYLCASSPSVGGGQPQHFGDGTRLSIL.

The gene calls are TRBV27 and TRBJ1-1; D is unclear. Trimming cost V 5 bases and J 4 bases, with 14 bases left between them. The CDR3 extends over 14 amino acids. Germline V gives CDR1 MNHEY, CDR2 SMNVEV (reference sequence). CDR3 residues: CASSQYNAATEAFF. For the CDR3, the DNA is TGTGCCAGCAGTCAATATAACGCGGCCACTGAAGCTTTCTTT.

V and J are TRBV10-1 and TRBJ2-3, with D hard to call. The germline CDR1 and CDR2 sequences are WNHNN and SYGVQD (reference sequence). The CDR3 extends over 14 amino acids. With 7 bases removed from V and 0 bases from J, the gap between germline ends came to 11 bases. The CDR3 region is CASKCGASTDTQYF. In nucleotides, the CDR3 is TGCGCCAGCAAGTGCGGTGCTAGCACAGATACGCAGTATTTT.

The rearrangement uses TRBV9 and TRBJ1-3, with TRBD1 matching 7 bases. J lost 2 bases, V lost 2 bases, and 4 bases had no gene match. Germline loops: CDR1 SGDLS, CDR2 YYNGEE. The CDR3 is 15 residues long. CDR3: CASSVEQGTGNTIYF. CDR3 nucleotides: TGTGCCAGCAGCGTTGAACAGGGGACTGGAAACACCATATATTTT.